The T cell receptor beta chain described here comes from a study of read filtering for tumor transcriptome and immune sequencing. Study-wide context: Patients were some 16 male and about 15 female, mean age around 67 years, range about 47 to 85.

This clonotype appeared many times. V was pared by 5 bases and J by 0 bases, with 10 bases between. CDR3 length: 14 residues. The V gene's germline CDR1 is SGHTA and CDR2 FQGNSA. From 300 to 400 ng of RNA, a library with molecular barcoded alpha/delta and beta/gamma adaptors was made. TCRdb passed the reads through MiXCR, listing each CDR3 protein once. Of around 40,000 distinct CDR3 sequences detected, 10% to 15% appear once; the ten largest clones hold approximately 30%. The chain links TRBV7-2 to TRBJ1-1; tentatively, D is TRBD1 (6 bases). The sequencing sample was made of a population of CD138-negative cells sorted from bone marrow. The TCR comes from a donor at least 40 years old with multiple myeloma. DNA of the CDR3: TGTGCCAGCAGCCCACGGACAGTGAACACTGAAGCTTTCTTT. This gives the protein CASSPRTVNTEAFF.